One sample yielded the 7 T cell receptor beta chains listed below, sequenced in a study of blood T cell repertoires in COVID-19. Libraries were prepared by immunoSEQ multiplex PCR; TCRdb keeps only in-frame clonotypes and omits some of them. This sample carries roughly 14,000 clones, around 73% of them seen once, and the ten largest clones take roughly 19%. The sample taken for sequencing was peripheral blood. Receptors originate from a boy between 2 and 15 years old with active or convalescent COVID-19.

The V call is TRBV19, the J call TRBJ1-1, with a possible D match to TRBD1 (5 bases). CDR1 LNHDA and CDR2 SQIVND come from the germline V gene (reference sequence). V was cut by 4 bases and J by 10 bases, with 13 bases left in between. The CDR3 runs 12 residues. CDR3 loop: CASSRGFDRAFF. CDR3 in DNA: TGTGCCAGTAGTAGGGGTTTCGACAGAGCTTTCTTT.

The chain links TRBV12-3 or TRBV12-4 to TRBJ1-5; 7 nucleotides match TRBD1. The CDR3 spans 13 residues. J lost 3 bases, V lost 6 bases, and 2 bases had no gene match. The CDR3 DNA sequence: TGTGCCAGCAGAGGGACAGCCAATCAGCCCCAGCATTTT. This encodes CASRGTANQPQHF.

The gene calls are TRBV5-1 and TRBJ1-1; the D gene is possibly TRBD1 (6 bases). The CDR3 covers 15 residues. Trimming left V 3 bases short and J 1 base short, with 13 bases between. CDR1 SGHRS and CDR2 YFSETQ come from the germline V gene. In nucleotides, the CDR3 is TGCGCCAGCAGCTCCCGGACAGATACGAACACTGAAGCTTTCTTT. It yields the protein CASSSRTDTNTEAFF.

The chain uses TRBV5-5 and TRBJ1-1; D is possibly TRBD1 (5 bases). Looked up from germline, CDR1 is SGHKS and CDR2 is YYEKEE (reference sequence). Trimming pared 3 bases from V and 1 base from J, leaving 13 bases between. The CDR3 is 15 residues long. CDR3 sequence reads: CASSWGGRGNTEAFF. In DNA, the CDR3 is TGTGCCAGCAGCTGGGGCGGGAGAGGGAACACTGAAGCTTTCTTT.

This clone was seen a handful of times. The J gene is TRBJ1-2, the V gene TRBV3-1 (or the pseudogene TRBV3-2); D unresolved. CDR1 and CDR2 (germline): LGHDT, YNNKEL (reference sequence). The length of the CDR3 is 12 residues. Deletions cut 4 bases from V and 6 bases from J, with 9 bases between. The CDR3 coding sequence is TGTGCCAGCAGCCCCCGAGGTGATGGCTACACCTTC. Protein: CASSPRGDGYTF.

The chain links TRBV6-5 to TRBJ1-1; TRBD1 is a possible D gene (6 bases). V was cut by 11 bases and J by 2 bases, with 15 bases left in between. The CDR3 extends over 13 amino acids. The germline V gene has CDR1 MNHEY and CDR2 SVGAGI. The CDR3 protein is CAATGTLNTEAFF. The CDR3 DNA reads as TGTGCCGCAACGGGGACACTCAACACTGAAGCTTTCTTT.

The CDR3 is CASSLEGLAALDTQYF. The CDR3 DNA reads TGTGCCAGCAGCCTCGAGGGACTAGCGGCACTGGATACGCAGTATTTT. The chain is built from TRBV11-3 and TRBJ2-3, with 11 bases fitting TRBD2. This CDR3 region has 16 residues. The junction had 10 bases not matched to a gene; V was cut back by 5 bases and J by 6 bases. Germline CDR1 is SGHNT and CDR2 is YENEEA.